Below, one TCR beta chain is given with its context. With 0 bases clipped from V and 0 bases from J, the junction kept 0 bases outside the gene matches. Germline V gene data show CDR1 as SGHNT and CDR2 as YYREEE (reference sequence). There are 14 residues in the CDR3. PCR used 60 Vbeta primers and 13 Jbeta primers. The repertoire was sequenced with immunoSEQ multiplex PCR; TCRdb's copy has only in-frame clones and lacks some. This table has some 110,000 clones, 75% appearing once. This sample is part of a study of cytomegalovirus exposure and HLA in healthy donors. The sequence was obtained from a man aged 35-49 years in good health and CMV-seronegative. This chain uses TRBV5-4 with TRBJ2-7; 7 nucleotides match TRBD2. What was sequenced was PBMCs. As DNA, the CDR3 is TGTGCCAGCAGCTTGGGGGGGGGCTCCTACGAGCAGTACTTC. Amino acid sequence: CASSLGGGSYEQYF.